This T cell receptor beta chain is drawn from a study of shared clonotypes between healthy human individuals. This CDR3 region has 13 residues. CDR1 and CDR2 (germline): MGHRA, YSYEKL. J gave up 9 bases and V 4 bases, and 7 bases lay outside the gene matches. Assay used: immunoSEQ multiplex PCR; TCRdb lists only in-frame clones, some missing. The sample has hundreds of thousands of clones, 55% to 85% seen once. Sequences were obtained from memory CD4+ T cells sorted from blood. Subset reported: CD45RA-negative fraction. The rearrangement uses TRBV4-1 and TRBJ1-1, with 8 positions matching TRBD1. The sequence was obtained from a woman aged 25 to 39 in good health. CDR3 bases: TGCGCCAGCAGCCGAGCAGGGGGCGGGAAAGCTTTCTTT. Protein sequence: CASSRAGGGKAFF.